This entry features one T cell receptor (beta chain) sequence. One end of the junction is discordant with germline, which a read error may explain. This sample was taken from a study of cytomegalovirus exposure and HLA in healthy donors. Germline values: CDR1 SGHTS, CDR2 YDEGEE. CDR3 size: 12 residues. PCR amplification relied on 60 Vbeta primers (plus 13 Jbeta primers). Here immunoSEQ multiplex PCR was the method, and the copy in TCRdb shows in-frame clones only, minus some. The sample totals around 190,000 clones; its top ten clones hold around 0.95%. The sequence derives from a woman in her twenties or thirties in good health and CMV-seropositive. The chain links TRBV5-8 to TRBJ1-2; a weak D match, TRBD1 (6 bases). The sequenced material came from PBMCs. The CDR3 coding sequence is TGTGCCAGCATGGAACAGGGCTATAGCTACACCTTC. It specifies CASMEQGYSYTF. Together with reference TRBV5-8 and TRBJ1-2, the CDR3 gives the full variable domain: EAGVTQSPTHLIKTRGQQATLRCSPISGHTSVYWYQQALGLGLQFLLWYDEGEERNRGNFPPRFSGRQFPNYSSELNVNALELEDSALYLCASMEQGYSYTFGSGTRLTVV.